The 14 T cell receptor beta chains below come from one sample, sequenced in a study of control samples from healthy donors and cancer patients (dated by TCRdb to the early 2020s). Library preparation was by the immunoSEQ multiplex PCR assay. The source is immuneACCESS, and TCRdb retained only in-frame sequences with V and J called. Part of the clones is not carried over; for the studies checked, unresolved V genes explain less than half of this, and the remainder is unexplained. The sample contains 150,000 or so clones, approximately 90% of them found a single time. The ten largest clones capture approximately 0.7% of the sample. Sequenced: blood. The receptors derive from a woman aged 25-40 years in good health.

The chain uses TRBV21-1 and TRBJ1-5. TRBV21-1 is an annotated pseudogene. CDR3 length equals 12 residues. CDR3 sequence: CASSKAGQPQHF. The CDR3 coding sequence is TGTGCCAGCAGCAAAGCGGGTCAGCCCCAGCATTTT.

The chain uses TRBV3-1 (or the pseudogene TRBV3-2) and TRBJ2-5; TRBD2 aligns across 10 bases. After removal of 1 base from V and 4 bases from J, the junction contained 9 bases not matched to a gene. Germline loops: CDR1 LGHDT, CDR2 YNNKEL (reference sequence). CDR3 length: 17 amino acids. The CDR3 spells CASSQGVTSGILETQYF. Written as DNA, the CDR3 is TGTGCCAGCAGCCAAGGGGTAACTAGCGGGATTTTAGAGACCCAGTACTTC.

The V call is TRBV28, the J call TRBJ2-7; D not certain. Trimming took 5 bases from V and 0 from J, leaving 5 bases between them. Germline V gives CDR1 MDHEN, CDR2 SYDVKM. The CDR3 is 12 residues long. In nucleotides, the CDR3 is TGTGCCAGCAGTCACCGCTCCTACGAGCAGTACTTC. It translates to CASSHRSYEQYF.

This chain connects TRBV25-1 to TRBJ1-4, with 12 positions matching TRBD1. After removal of 5 bases from V and 7 bases from J, the junction contained 5 bases not matched to a gene. The CDR3 is 15 residues long. The germline V gene encodes CDR1 MGHDK and CDR2 SYGVNS. The CDR3 DNA reads as TGTGCCAGCAGTAGACCGGGACAGGGGGCTGAAAAACTGTTTTTT. It specifies CASSRPGQGAEKLFF.

V usage is TRBV27 and J usage is TRBJ2-3, with 10 positions matching TRBD2. Germline CDR1 MNHEY, CDR2 SMNVEV (reference sequence). There are 19 residues in the CDR3. V shed 7 bases, J shed 4 bases, and the junction held 20 bases outside the gene matches. As DNA, the CDR3 is TGTGCCAGCATGCGGCTAGCGGGAGTAAGAGTTAAGAGGGCAGATACGCAGTATTTT. It specifies CASMRLAGVRVKRADTQYF.

The V call is TRBV7-2, the J call TRBJ2-6; the match to TRBD2 covers 7 bases. CDR1 and CDR2 (germline): SGHTA, FQGNSA. This CDR3 spans 17 amino acids. V shed 5 bases and J 0 bases; nucleotides not matched to a gene: 7. Here the CDR3 DNA reads TGTGCCAGCAGCAAAGCGGGGTTGGCCTCTGGGGCCAACGTCCTGACTTTC. Protein product: CASSKAGLASGANVLTF. Variable domain in full (rest from reference TRBV7-2 and TRBJ2-6): GAGVSQSPSNKVTEKGKDVELRCDPISGHTALYWYRQSLGQGLEFLIYFQGNSAPDKSGLPSDRFSAERTGGSVSTLTIQRTQQEDSAVYLCASSKAGLASGANVLTFGAGSRLTVL.

The chain joins TRBV6-2 or TRBV6-3 to TRBJ1-5; 7 bases fit TRBD1. V dropped 5 bases and J dropped 7; count of bases not matched to a gene: 11. The CDR3 is 15 amino acids. Looked up from germline, CDR1 is MNHEY and CDR2 is SVGEGT. The CDR3 region has the DNA TGTGCCAGCAGTGACAGGGTAGGACAGTGGCAGCCCCAGCATTTT. It encodes CASSDRVGQWQPQHF.

This rearrangement joins TRBV11-2 to TRBJ2-1, with D perhaps TRBD1 (6 bases). Trimming cost V 4 bases and J 9 bases, with 16 bases left between them. Germline V gives CDR1 SGHAT, CDR2 FQNNGV. The CDR3 consists of 14 residues. CDR3 region: CASSSILGGSEQFF. CDR3 coding DNA: TGTGCCAGCAGCTCAATACTAGGGGGAAGTGAGCAGTTCTTC. Together with reference TRBV11-2 and TRBJ2-1, the CDR3 gives the full variable domain: EAGVAQSPRYKIIEKRQSVAFWCNPISGHATLYWYQQILGQGPKLLIQFQNNGVVDDSQLPKDRFSAERLKGVDSTLKIQPAKLEDSAVYLCASSSILGGSEQFFGPGTRLTVL.

The chain has TRBV10-3 and TRBJ2-7; 7 positions agree with TRBD1. Per the germline V gene, CDR1 is ENHRY and CDR2 is SYGVKD. The trim removed 4 bases at V and 4 bases at J, leaving 7 bases unmatched. This CDR3 is 14 amino acids long. The CDR3 spells CAISGTGPEYEQYF. The CDR3 region has the DNA TGTGCCATCAGTGGGACAGGACCCGAATACGAGCAGTACTTC.

The chain employs TRBV27 and TRBJ1-2; 8 nucleotides match TRBD1. V was pared by 3 bases and J by 6 bases, with 6 bases of the junction left unmatched. In germline, CDR1 is MNHEY, CDR2 SMNVEV (reference sequence). The CDR3 runs to 14 residues. Written as DNA, the CDR3 is TGTGCCAGCAGTTTTGGGGACAGGACCGATGGCTACACCTTC. Translating it yields CASSFGDRTDGYTF.

This clone was observed a handful of times. V is TRBV27 and J is TRBJ2-7, with D perhaps TRBD2 (5 bases). This CDR3 region has 15 residues. Germline CDR1 is MNHEY and CDR2 is SMNVEV (reference sequence). V was shortened by 3 bases and J by 5 bases, with 17 bases between the two germline ends. CDR3 protein: CASSFLDRGANEQYF. CDR3 DNA: TGTGCCAGCAGTTTCCTCGATCGGGGAGCGAACGAGCAGTACTTC.

The chain has TRBV28 and TRBJ1-6; D not resolved. Germline CDR1 is MDHEN and CDR2 is SYDVKM. The V gene lost 5 bases and the J gene lost 6 bases, with 11 bases spanning the gap. CDR3 length equals 14 residues. Here the CDR3 reads CASSRTDFNSPLHF. The DNA of the CDR3 is TGTGCCAGCAGTCGTACGGACTTTAATTCACCCCTCCACTTT.

This chain joins TRBV9 and TRBJ2-7; no definite D call. V dropped 4 bases and J dropped 3 bases, with 11 bases sitting between them. The CDR3 has 13 residues. Germline CDR1 SGDLS, CDR2 YYNGEE. The CDR3 region is CASSPGRVYEQYF. CDR3 sequence (DNA): TGTGCCAGCAGCCCAGGACGGGTCTACGAGCAGTACTTC.

V and J are TRBV7-9 and TRBJ1-4; 7 bases are shared with TRBD1. Germline V CDR1 and CDR2: SEHNR, FQNEAQ (reference sequence). The CDR3 loop spans 16 amino acids. Trimming removed 11 bases from V and 0 bases from J; junction bases left unmatched: 12. CDR3 coding DNA: TGTGCCGTCCCCGGGACAGCTAATGCAACTAATGAAAAACTGTTTTTT. It encodes CAVPGTANATNEKLFF.